This T cell receptor (beta chain) is drawn from a study of T cells in Graves' hyperthyroidism and ophthalmopathy. The source material, RNA transcripts, was used to amplify TCR beta CDR3 regions. A first-round RT-PCR of the TCR CDR3 used the HTBI primer set. TCRdb itself ran the multiplex PCR reads through MiXCR, one entry per CDR3 protein. The table records 360,000 or so distinct CDR3 sequences, roughly 20% of them present only once. Per germline, CDR1 DFQATT and CDR2 SNEGSKA (reference sequence). V was pared by 6 bases and J by 0 bases, with 8 bases of the junction left unmatched. The CDR3 has 15 residues.

The chain couples TRBV20-1 to TRBJ1-1; 9 bases line up with TRBD1. This clonotype was obtained from a woman in her 40s with Graves' ophthalmopathy. Material: blood. The chain's CDR3 is CSAGPGQGLNTEAFF. The CDR3 DNA reads TGCAGTGCCGGGCCGGGACAGGGATTGAACACTGAAGCTTTCTTT.